The rows below give T cell receptor beta chains drawn from one sample of a study of T cell changes during pregnancy in multiple sclerosis. This table comes from immunoSEQ multiplex PCR, and its TCRdb copy is limited to in-frame clones, with some not included. The profile shows around 39,000 clones, 92% of them singletons. This material consisted of CD8+ T cells from peripheral blood mononuclear cells, taken before pregnancy. These receptors came from a female donor with multiple sclerosis, enrolled in a pregnancy study. Each CDR3 is given with its conserved first and last residue. D genes are given only for firm matches. Clone size is given for some rows only: seen once, a few or many times, or a class if the clone is expanded.

abundance	d_gene	v_gene	j_gene	CDR3aa	CDR3nt
NA	TRBD2	TRBV27	TRBJ2-7	CASSVGGISSYEQYF	TGTGCCAGCAGTGTGGGGGGGATAAGCTCCTACGAGCAGTACTTC
NA	TRBD2	TRBV27	TRBJ2-5	CASSLLAGAQETQYF	TGTGCCAGCAGTTTACTAGCGGGAGCGCAAGAGACCCAGTACTTC
NA	TRBD1	TRBV27	TRBJ2-4	CASGTTRTGYSKNIQYF	TGTGCCAGCGGAACGACTAGGACAGGGTATTCCAAAAACATTCAGTACTTC
few	NA	TRBV9	TRBJ2-2	CASEEGSNTGELFF	TGTGCCAGCGAGGAGGGTTCGAACACCGGGGAGCTGTTTTTT
NA	NA	TRBV27	TRBJ2-1	CASSLSVSSYNEQFF	TGTGCCAGCAGTTTATCGGTGAGCTCCTACAATGAGCAGTTCTTC
NA	TRBD2	TRBV10-3	TRBJ2-3	CAISVPGTSGGDNGDTQYF	TGTGCCATCAGTGTCCCCGGGACTAGCGGGGGGGATAATGGAGATACGCAGTATTTT
NA	NA	TRBV5-5	TRBJ1-2	CASSLGGNYGYTF	TGTGCCAGCAGCTTAGGGGGTAACTATGGCTACACCTTC
NA	TRBD2	TRBV6-5	TRBJ2-7	CASSRDYLPGEQYF	TGTGCCAGCTCCCGGGACTACCTCCCGGGAGAGCAGTACTTC
medium-sized	NA	TRBV6-1	TRBJ2-1	CASSTLEVSYNEQFF	TGTGCCAGCAGCACCCTAGAGGTATCCTACAATGAGCAGTTCTTC
NA	NA	TRBV28	TRBJ1-1	CASILTGRVTEAFF	TGTGCCAGCATACTAACAGGGAGGGTCACTGAAGCTTTCTTT
NA	NA	TRBV20-1	TRBJ1-2	CSAAQDYGYTF	TGCAGTGCTGCACAGGACTATGGCTACACCTTC
NA	NA	TRBV15	TRBJ2-4	CATSRVGGKNIQYF	TGTGCCACCAGCAGAGTCGGCGGCAAAAACATTCAGTACTTC
NA	NA	TRBV9	TRBJ1-2	CASSADLWERGYTF	TGTGCCAGCAGCGCTGACCTCTGGGAGAGAGGCTACACCTTC
NA	TRBD2	TRBV7-9	TRBJ2-7	CASSPGGGDEQYF	TGTGCCAGCAGCCCGGGGGGAGGCGACGAGCAGTACTTC
NA	NA	TRBV9	TRBJ2-5	CASSQEGRSVAGQETQYF	TGTGCCAGCAGCCAGGAGGGGAGGTCAGTGGCAGGCCAAGAGACCCAGTACTTC
NA	NA	TRBV28	TRBJ2-7	CASTRYPNYEQYF	TGTGCCAGCACACGCTACCCGAACTACGAGCAGTACTTC
NA	NA	TRBV9	TRBJ1-1	CASSVAGAGLRNTEAFF	TGTGCCAGCAGCGTAGCTGGGGCAGGGTTGAGGAACACTGAAGCTTTCTTT
NA	NA	TRBV4-1	TRBJ2-1	CASSHPNRINEQFF	TGCGCCAGCAGCCACCCCAACAGGATCAATGAGCAGTTCTTC
NA	NA	TRBV7-8	TRBJ1-1	CASGGLRNEAFF	TGTGCTTCGGGGGGCCTAAGGAATGAAGCTTTCTTT
NA	NA	TRBV16	TRBJ1-1	CASSQKPGFITEAFF	TGTGCCAGCAGCCAGAAACCGGGGTTTATCACTGAAGCTTTCTTT
NA	TRBD1	TRBV27	TRBJ1-2	CASSTRGDGYTF	TGTGCCAGCAGTACCAGGGGGGATGGCTACACCTTC
NA	TRBD2	TRBV28	TRBJ2-1	CASSLISGSSHNEQFF	TGTGCCAGCAGTTTAATTAGCGGGAGCTCTCACAATGAGCAGTTCTTC
once	TRBD2	TRBV5-6	TRBJ2-7	CASRRSSGHYEQYF	TGTGCCAGCCGCCGTTCTAGCGGACACTACGAGCAGTACTTC